This passage covers 31 T cell receptor beta chains from one sample sequenced in a study of blood T cell repertoires in COVID-19. Clones were sequenced by immunoSEQ multiplex PCR, and TCRdb holds only the in-frame ones, with some missing. The top ten hold 2% to 3% of the sample, which has roughly 240,000 clones, about 87% seen once. Sequenced: PBMCs or T cells enriched from blood (not recorded which). These receptors came from a woman aged 25-40 years with acute COVID-19.

This rearrangement joins TRBV29-1 to TRBJ1-6, with TRBD1 identical over 8 bases. The CDR3 runs 13 residues. Per germline, CDR1 SQVTM and CDR2 ANQGSEA. J was trimmed by 6 bases and V by 6 bases; bases with no gene match: 4. CDR3 protein: CSVQGAGNSPLHF. In DNA, the CDR3 is TGCAGCGTGCAGGGGGCAGGTAATTCACCCCTCCACTTT.

The chain uses TRBV6-2 or TRBV6-3 and TRBJ2-3, with TRBD2 as a possible D gene (6 bases). CDR3 size: 13 residues. With 4 bases removed from V and 3 bases from J, the gap between germline ends came to 8 bases. CDR1 and CDR2 from the germline V gene are MNHEY and SVGEGT. The CDR3 reads CASSLRDTDTQYF. CDR3 DNA: TGTGCCAGCAGTTTGCGGGATACAGATACGCAGTATTTT.

This clone was observed a single time. The rearrangement uses TRBV7-9 and TRBJ2-2, with 8 bases aligning to TRBD2. Germline trimming cut 6 bases from V and 4 bases from J; bases unmatched to any gene: 10. Germline V CDR1 and CDR2: SEHNR, FQNEAQ (reference sequence). The CDR3 is 16 amino acids. CDR3 nucleotide sequence: TGTGCCAGCAGGCCCATAGCGGGGACCTCCACCGGGGAGCTGTTTTTT. Protein product: CASRPIAGTSTGELFF.

The rearrangement joins TRBV12-3 or TRBV12-4 to TRBJ2-7, with TRBD1 matching 10 bases. This CDR3 contains 13 residues. V trimming: 5 bases; J trimming: 5 bases; junction bases outside the gene matches: 3. This chain's CDR3 is CASSGQGVDEQYF. CDR3 sequence (DNA): TGTGCCAGCAGTGGACAGGGGGTAGACGAGCAGTACTTC.

The chain couples TRBV6-5 to TRBJ2-7, with no clear D. The CDR3 totals 13 residues. The V end was cut by 6 bases, the J end by 0 bases, with 9 bases between. Germline CDR1 MNHEY, CDR2 SVGAGI. CDR3 DNA sequence: TGTGCCAGCAGCCGCGGTCCCTCCTACGAGCAGTACTTC. Encoded protein: CASSRGPSYEQYF.

This clone was seen only once. V and J are TRBV25-1 and TRBJ2-7; 12 nucleotides match TRBD1. J lost 5 bases, V lost 3 bases, and 5 bases had no gene match. The CDR3 covers 15 residues. From germline, CDR1 is MGHDK and CDR2 SYGVNS. CDR3 residues: CASSDPGTGGHEQYF. CDR3 bases: TGTGCCAGCAGTGATCCGGGGACAGGGGGCCACGAGCAGTACTTC.

The CDR3 bases are TGCGCCAGCAGCCAACGGGGTGGTGGTGAAGATACGCAGTATTTT. Encoded protein: CASSQRGGGEDTQYF. The V and J genes are TRBV4-3 and TRBJ2-3; possible D gene TRBD2, 5 bases. Between the trimmed V and J ends, which lost 2 bases and 5 bases, there was a span of 14 bases. CDR1 is LGHNA and CDR2 is YSLEER in the germline V gene. This CDR3 is 15 amino acids long.

The CDR3 region is CASSPSGGSNTGELFF. The DNA for the CDR3 is TGTGCCAGCAGTCCCTCCGGGGGATCGAACACCGGGGAGCTGTTTTTT. The rearrangement joins TRBV4-2 to TRBJ2-2; weak D call: TRBD2 (6 bases). V lost 6 bases and J lost 0, with 14 bases in between. The CDR3 has 16 residues. The V gene's germline CDR1 is LGHNA and CDR2 YNFKEQ.

This sequence joins TRBV5-4 and TRBJ1-4; 10 positions agree with TRBD1. This CDR3 has 14 amino acids. CDR1 and CDR2 from the germline V gene are SGHNT and YYREEE (reference sequence). V gave up 7 bases and J gave up 12 bases; unmatched junction bases: 12. Written as DNA, the CDR3 is TGTGCCAGCGGTCCCGGGACAGGGGAGCTGGAACTGTTTTTT. This codes for CASGPGTGELELFF.

The chain couples TRBV4-1 to TRBJ2-4; 7 bases line up with TRBD1. CDR3 length: 18 amino acids. Germline loops: CDR1 MGHRA, CDR2 YSYEKL. V lost 3 bases to trimming and J lost 4 bases; unmatched junction nucleotides: 15. In DNA, the CDR3 is TGCGCCAGCAGCCACCCTATAAGACAGGGACCGGATAAAAACATTCAGTACTTC. It translates to CASSHPIRQGPDKNIQYF.

V and J are TRBV5-5 and TRBJ2-5; TRBD1 agrees at 8 bases. Trimming cost V 6 bases and J 5 bases; bases outside gene matches: 6. Germline V gives CDR1 SGHKS, CDR2 YYEKEE (reference sequence). The CDR3 runs 13 residues. The CDR3 nucleotides read TGTGCCAGCAACGTTCAGGGGGCGGAGACCCAGTACTTC. Amino acids: CASNVQGAETQYF.

This clone is a singleton in its sample. The chain carries TRBV13 and TRBJ2-1; D possibly corresponds to TRBD2 (5 bases). Looked up from germline, CDR1 is PRHDT and CDR2 is FYEKMQ (reference sequence). V was cut by 2 bases and J by 5 bases, with 16 bases left in between. This CDR3 is built from 16 residues. The CDR3 DNA reads as TGTGCCAGCAGCTTACCTAGCAAGGCGGTAAACAATGAGCAGTTCTTC. Translating gives CASSLPSKAVNNEQFF. The whole variable domain, filled in from reference TRBV13 and TRBJ2-1, reads AAGVIQSPRHLIKEKRETATLKCYPIPRHDTVYWYQQGPGQDPQFLISFYEKMQSDKGSIPDRFSAQQFSDYHSELNMSSLELGDSALYFCASSLPSKAVNNEQFFGPGTRLTVL.

The chain combines TRBV21-1 with TRBJ1-1. TRBV21-1 represents a pseudogene. The CDR3 sequence is 13 residues long. The CDR3 loop is CASSKALTREAFF. The CDR3 DNA is TGTGCCAGCAGCAAAGCGCTAACTAGAGAAGCTTTCTTT.

This chain connects TRBV15 to TRBJ1-3; D ambiguous. V lost 0 bases and J lost 0, with 12 bases in between. This CDR3 is 17 amino acids long. Germline V gene data show CDR1 as LNHNV and CDR2 as YYDKDF (reference sequence). CDR3: CATSRDGQFDSGNTIYF. DNA for the CDR3: TGTGCCACCAGCAGAGATGGGCAGTTCGACTCTGGAAACACCATATATTTT.

This rearrangement joins TRBV9 to TRBJ2-5, with D tentatively TRBD2 (6 bases). V was trimmed by 4 bases and J by 5 bases, leaving 18 bases between them. Per the germline V gene, CDR1 is SGDLS and CDR2 is YYNGEE. This CDR3 spans 15 amino acids. The CDR3 region has the DNA TGTGCCAGCAGCCCACCGGGAGAGGGATGGGAGACCCAGTACTTC. Its translation: CASSPPGEGWETQYF.

The chain links TRBV4-1 to TRBJ2-1; possibly TRBD1 for D (5 bases). This CDR3 has 14 residues. The germline CDR1 and CDR2 sequences are MGHRA and YSYEKL. V was pared by 4 bases and J by 3 bases, with 10 bases between. CDR3 sequence reads: CASSPRQNYNEQFF. The CDR3 coding sequence is TGCGCCAGCAGCCCAAGACAGAACTACAATGAGCAGTTCTTC.

The chain combines TRBV9 with TRBJ2-2, with 8 positions matching TRBD1. Germline V gives CDR1 SGDLS, CDR2 YYNGEE. Unmatched junction bases numbered 7, after V lost 3 bases and J lost 6 bases. This CDR3 region has 15 residues. The CDR3 sequence is CASSGLTGDPGELFF. In DNA, the CDR3 is TGTGCCAGCAGCGGACTGACAGGGGATCCCGGGGAGCTGTTTTTT.

A note on this clone: This specimen includes other DNA sequences encoding the same CDR3. In DNA, the CDR3 is TGCGCCAGCAGCCAAGGGGGGGGCCAGCCCCAGCATTTT. Protein product: CASSQGGGQPQHF. V and J are TRBV4-1 and TRBJ1-5; TRBD1 is a possible D gene (6 bases). Per germline, CDR1 MGHRA and CDR2 YSYEKL. The CDR3 has 13 amino acids. V shed 1 base and J shed 7 bases, with 8 bases lying between them.

As to this clone: The junction shows a germline mismatch at one end, possibly a read error. This chain links TRBV7-7 with TRBJ2-5, with D possibly TRBD1 on 5 matching bases. This CDR3 spans 14 amino acids. Per the germline V gene, CDR1 is SSHAT and CDR2 is FNYEAQ (reference sequence). CDR3 amino acids: CASSFVQEEQTQYF. The CDR3 DNA follows: TGTGCTAGCAGCTTCGTACAGGAAGAACAGACCCAGTACTTC.

This clone turned up a few times. The rearrangement uses TRBV14 and TRBJ2-7; D may be TRBD2 (6 bases). Germline CDR1 reads SGHDN; CDR2 reads FVKESK. Deletions cut 4 bases from V and 0 bases from J, with 16 bases between. The CDR3 is 16 residues long. The CDR3 spells CASSLTVERVSYEQYF. DNA of the CDR3: TGTGCCAGCAGCCTAACCGTGGAGCGGGTCTCCTACGAGCAGTACTTC. Complete variable domain (other parts from reference TRBV14 and TRBJ2-7): EAGVTQFPSHSVIEKGQTVTLRCDPISGHDNLYWYRRVMGKEIKFLLHFVKESKQDESGMPNNRFLAERTGGTYSTLKVQPAELEDSGVYFCASSLTVERVSYEQYFGPGTRLTVT.

The count of this clone is one. J is TRBJ2-7 and V is TRBV9; TRBD2 is a possible D gene (7 bases). Trimming cost V 4 bases and J 5 bases, with 16 bases left between them. From germline, CDR1 is SGDLS and CDR2 YYNGEE. The CDR3 runs to 14 residues. The chain's CDR3 is CASSPQAGTNEQYF. The CDR3 bases are TGTGCCAGCAGCCCACAAGCGGGGACAAACGAGCAGTACTTC.

As DNA, the CDR3 is TGTGCCTGGAGCGTGACTACCCAAGAGACCCAGTACTTC. It is translated as CAWSVTTQETQYF. V is TRBV30 and J is TRBJ2-5; tentative D call: TRBD2 (5 bases). Germline V gene lookup returns CDR1 GTSNPN and CDR2 SVGIG (reference sequence). The length of the CDR3 is 13 residues. The germline V and J ends were trimmed by 3 bases and 1 base, with 9 bases remaining between them.

The chain combines TRBV5-4 with TRBJ2-7, with TRBD1 as a possible D gene (5 bases). Germline V gives CDR1 SGHNT, CDR2 YYREEE (reference sequence). Between the trimmed V and J ends, which lost 4 bases and 0 bases, there was a span of 14 bases. CDR3 length: 15 amino acids. The CDR3 here is CASSIGQQISYEQYF. The CDR3 DNA is TGTGCCAGCAGCATAGGACAACAAATCTCCTACGAGCAGTACTTC.

CDR3: CSAPLGAYGYTF. The CDR3 DNA reads as TGCAGCGCCCCCCTAGGGGCCTATGGCTACACCTTC. The V gene is TRBV29-1, the J gene TRBJ1-2; possibly TRBD1 for D (5 bases). The CDR3 covers 12 residues. Trimming pared 7 bases from V and 4 bases from J, leaving 13 bases between. Per germline, CDR1 SQVTM and CDR2 ANQGSEA.

V and J are TRBV18 and TRBJ2-7; D perhaps matches TRBD2 (6 bases). The CDR3 sequence is 15 residues long. Looked up from germline, CDR1 is KGHSH and CDR2 is LQKENI. The V end was cut by 3 bases, the J end by 4 bases, with 16 bases between. The CDR3 spells CASSPSGKGRYEQYF. Here the CDR3 DNA reads TGTGCCAGCTCACCGTCTGGAAAGGGGAGGTACGAGCAGTACTTC.

The rearrangement links TRBV6-5 to TRBJ1-6, with a possible D match to TRBD1 (6 bases). Germline CDR1 MNHEY, CDR2 SVGAGI. The V end was cut by 6 bases, the J end by 3 bases, with 12 bases between. CDR3 length: 15 residues. CDR3 sequence (DNA): TGTGCCAGCAGGTTTGACAGGCTCTATAATTCACCCCTCCACTTT. Encoded protein: CASRFDRLYNSPLHF.

CDR3 sequence (DNA): TGTGCCAGTAGTACCCAGGGCGGGGGTAATGAAAAACTGTTTTTT. It yields the protein CASSTQGGGNEKLFF. This sequence joins TRBV19 and TRBJ1-4; D perhaps matches TRBD1 (5 bases). Germline loops: CDR1 LNHDA, CDR2 SQIVND (reference sequence). V shed 4 bases and J shed 4 bases, with 13 bases lying between them. This CDR3 region has 15 residues.

This clone was found once. The same CDR3 arises from other DNA sequences in this sample as well. The chain links TRBV27 to TRBJ1-2; 8 bases fit TRBD1. Germline assignment: CDR1 MNHEY and CDR2 SMNVEV (reference sequence). Losses at the gene ends were 6 bases for V and 3 bases for J; bases not matched to a gene: 6. The CDR3 contains 14 residues. This CDR3 is CASSSQGADYGYTF. CDR3 DNA: TGTGCCAGCAGCTCCCAGGGGGCGGACTATGGCTACACCTTC.

This sequence joins TRBV6-5 and TRBJ1-1; D is ambiguous. CDR3 size: 13 residues. Germline V gene lookup returns CDR1 MNHEY and CDR2 SVGAGI. Trimming pared 7 bases from V and 7 bases from J, leaving 16 bases between. The CDR3 DNA sequence: TGTGCCAGCACCCCCGAGGCGTCAAGTGAAGCTTTCTTT. This sequence encodes CASTPEASSEAFF.

The chain links TRBV29-1 to TRBJ2-3; 13 bases fit TRBD2. Trimming removed 6 bases from V and 5 bases from J; junction bases left unmatched: 8. CDR1 is SQVTM, CDR2 ANQGSEA, per germline. CDR3 length: 15 amino acids. CDR3: CSVHGGLAGQDTQYF. The CDR3 DNA follows: TGCAGCGTGCACGGGGGACTAGCGGGGCAAGATACGCAGTATTTT.

The chain combines TRBV15 with TRBJ2-1; weak D call: TRBD1 (5 bases). Germline CDR1 and CDR2: LNHNV and YYDKDF (reference sequence). V lost 0 bases and J 4 bases, leaving 7 bases between the germline ends. CDR3 length equals 14 residues. This CDR3 reads CATSRDRGYNEQFF. CDR3 nucleotide sequence: TGTGCCACCAGCAGAGATAGGGGTTACAATGAGCAGTTCTTC.